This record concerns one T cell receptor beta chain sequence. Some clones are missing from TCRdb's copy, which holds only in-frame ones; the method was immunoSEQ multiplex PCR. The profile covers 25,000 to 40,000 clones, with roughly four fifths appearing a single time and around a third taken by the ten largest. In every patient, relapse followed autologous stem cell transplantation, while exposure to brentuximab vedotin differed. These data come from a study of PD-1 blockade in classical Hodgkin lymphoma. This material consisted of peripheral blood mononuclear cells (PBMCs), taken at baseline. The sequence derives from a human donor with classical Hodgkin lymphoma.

The CDR3 reads CASSRGTYNEQFF. For the CDR3, the DNA is TGCGCCAGCAGCCGGGGGACTTACAATGAGCAGTTCTTC. The chain couples TRBV4-3 to TRBJ2-1; possible D gene TRBD2, 6 bases. Trimming stripped 4 bases from V and 4 bases from J, with 8 bases between. CDR3 length: 13 residues. The V gene's germline CDR1 is LGHNA and CDR2 YSLEER.